This TCR beta chain was profiled in a study of CD8+ T cells in alopecia areata. The V end was cut by 2 bases, the J end by 8 bases, with 12 bases between. The CDR3 consists of 12 residues. In germline, CDR1 is SQVTM, CDR2 ANQGSEA. Reverse transcribed after extraction, RNA yielded cDNA as the sequencing template. The method was immunoSEQ multiplex PCR; TCRdb's version includes in-frame clones alone and lacks a portion of them. The sample records under 250,000 clones, more than 45% being singletons. This receptor was taken from a human donor with alopecia areata. This chain joins TRBV29-1 and TRBJ1-2; D unresolved. The material was CD4+ T cells sorted from blood, obtained at week 0. The CDR3 spells CSVESQVEGYTF. In DNA, the CDR3 is TGCAGCGTTGAAAGTCAGGTAGAGGGCTACACCTTC.